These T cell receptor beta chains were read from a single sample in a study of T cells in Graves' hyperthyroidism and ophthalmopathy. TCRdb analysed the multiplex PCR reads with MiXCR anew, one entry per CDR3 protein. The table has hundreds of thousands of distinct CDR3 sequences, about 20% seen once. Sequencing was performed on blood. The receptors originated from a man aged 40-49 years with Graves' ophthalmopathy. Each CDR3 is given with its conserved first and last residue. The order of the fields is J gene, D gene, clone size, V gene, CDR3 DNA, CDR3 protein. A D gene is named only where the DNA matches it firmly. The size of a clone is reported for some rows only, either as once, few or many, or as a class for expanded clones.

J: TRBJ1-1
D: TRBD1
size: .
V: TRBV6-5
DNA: TGTGCCAGCAGTTACTATACAGGGGATACTGAAGCTTTCTTT
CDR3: CASSYYTGDTEAFF

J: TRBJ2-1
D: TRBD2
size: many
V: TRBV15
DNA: TGTGCCACCAGCAGGTTAGCGGGAGTGGGTGAGCAGTTCTTC
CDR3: CATSRLAGVGEQFF

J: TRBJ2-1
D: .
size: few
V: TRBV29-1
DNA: TGCAGCGTGCAATTGGGGCAGGGTGGCAATGAGCAGTTCTTC
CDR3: CSVQLGQGGNEQFF

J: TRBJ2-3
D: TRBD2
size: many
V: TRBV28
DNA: TGTGCCAGCAGTTTCTGGGGGACTAGCGGAACCCCTAGCACAGATACGCAGTATTTT
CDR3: CASSFWGTSGTPSTDTQYF

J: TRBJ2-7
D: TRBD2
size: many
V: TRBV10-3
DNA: TGTGCCATCAGTGAAAGTGGTAGCGGGAGCGAGCAGTACTTC
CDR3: CAISESGSGSEQYF

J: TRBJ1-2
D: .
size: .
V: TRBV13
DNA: TGTGCCAGCAGCCCCCGGGACGGTGGTTTCTATGGCTACACCTTC
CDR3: CASSPRDGGFYGYTF

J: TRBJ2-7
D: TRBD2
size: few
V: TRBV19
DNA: TGTGCCAGTCGTCGCGGACTAGCGGGAGGTCGCTCGTACGAGCAGTACTTC
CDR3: CASRRGLAGGRSYEQYF

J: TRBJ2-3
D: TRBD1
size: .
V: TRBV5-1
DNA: TGCGCCAGCAGCTCGAAGGGACAGGGATTAGATACGCAGTATTTT
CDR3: CASSSKGQGLDTQYF

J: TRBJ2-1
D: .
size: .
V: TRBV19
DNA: TGTGCCAGTAGGATAACAGGGGCCGGGGGGAATGAGCAGTTCTTC
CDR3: CASRITGAGGNEQFF

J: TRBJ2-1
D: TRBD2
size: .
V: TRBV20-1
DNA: TGCAGTGCTAGCGGGGGGAGCTCCTACAATGAGCAGTTCTTC
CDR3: CSASGGSSYNEQFF

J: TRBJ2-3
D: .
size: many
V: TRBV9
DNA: TGCGCCAGCAGCGTGGGGGGCACAGATACGCAGTATTTT
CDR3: CASSVGGTDTQYF

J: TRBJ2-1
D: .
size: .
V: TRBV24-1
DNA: TGTGCCACCATGAGCCCCGAAAACCGGGATCAGTTCTTC
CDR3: CATMSPENRDQFF

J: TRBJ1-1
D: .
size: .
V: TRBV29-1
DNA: TGCAGCGTTGCGGGGGACACTGAAGCTTTCTTT
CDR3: CSVAGDTEAFF

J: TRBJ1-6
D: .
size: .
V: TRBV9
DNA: TGTGCCTCCCGCGGTAGTTCACCCCTCCACTTT
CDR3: CASRGSSPLHF

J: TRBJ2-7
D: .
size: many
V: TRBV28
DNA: TGTGCCAGCAGTTACGGCACAACCTACTCCTACGAGCAGTACTTC
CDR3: CASSYGTTYSYEQYF

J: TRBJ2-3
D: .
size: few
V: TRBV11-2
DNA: TGTGCCAGCGTCCCAGGGGGCACAGATACGCAGTATTTT
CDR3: CASVPGGTDTQYF

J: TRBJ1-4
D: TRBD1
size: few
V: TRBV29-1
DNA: TGCAGCGCCATGGGGGCCCCGGGACAGAGCCACCTTAATGAAAAACTGTTTTTT
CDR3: CSAMGAPGQSHLNEKLFF

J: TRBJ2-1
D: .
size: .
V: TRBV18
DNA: TGTGCCAGCTCACCACCGCACGGGCCGGGATCCAATGAGCAGTTCTTC
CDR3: CASSPPHGPGSNEQFF

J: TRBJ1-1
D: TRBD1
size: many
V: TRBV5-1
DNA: TGCGCCAGCAAGGGACAGGGGGCTGGGACTGAAGCTTTCTTT
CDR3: CASKGQGAGTEAFF